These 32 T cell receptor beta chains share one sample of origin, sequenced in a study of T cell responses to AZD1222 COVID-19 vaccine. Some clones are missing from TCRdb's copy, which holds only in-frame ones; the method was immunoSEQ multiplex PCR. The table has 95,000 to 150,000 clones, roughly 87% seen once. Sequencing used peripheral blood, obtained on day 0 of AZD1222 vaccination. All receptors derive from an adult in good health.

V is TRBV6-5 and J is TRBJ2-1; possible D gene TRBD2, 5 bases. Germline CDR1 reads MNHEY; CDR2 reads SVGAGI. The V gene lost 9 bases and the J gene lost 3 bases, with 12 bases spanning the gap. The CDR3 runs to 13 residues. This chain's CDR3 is CASQRTYYNEQFF. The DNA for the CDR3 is TGTGCCAGTCAAAGGACTTACTACAATGAGCAGTTCTTC.

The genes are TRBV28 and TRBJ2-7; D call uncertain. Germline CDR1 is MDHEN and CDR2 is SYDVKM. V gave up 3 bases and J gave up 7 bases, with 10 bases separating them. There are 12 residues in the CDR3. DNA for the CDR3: TGTGCCAGCAGTTTGGTAATCGGAGAGCAGTACTTC. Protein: CASSLVIGEQYF.

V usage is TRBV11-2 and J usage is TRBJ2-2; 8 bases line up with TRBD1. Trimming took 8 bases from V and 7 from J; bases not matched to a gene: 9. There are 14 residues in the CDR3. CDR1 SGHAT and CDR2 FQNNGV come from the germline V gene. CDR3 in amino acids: CASSTGAEVGELFF. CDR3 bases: TGTGCCAGCTCGACAGGGGCGGAGGTCGGGGAGCTGTTTTTT.

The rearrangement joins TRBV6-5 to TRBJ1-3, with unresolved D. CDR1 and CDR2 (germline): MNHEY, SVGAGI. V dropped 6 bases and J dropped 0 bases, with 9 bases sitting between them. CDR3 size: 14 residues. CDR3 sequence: CASSDNHSGNTIYF. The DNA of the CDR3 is TGTGCCAGCAGCGACAATCACTCTGGAAACACCATATATTTT.

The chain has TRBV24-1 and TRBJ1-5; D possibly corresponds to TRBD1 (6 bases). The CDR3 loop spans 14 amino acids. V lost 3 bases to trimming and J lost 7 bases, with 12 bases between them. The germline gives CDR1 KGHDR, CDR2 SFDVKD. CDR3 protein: CATSDQGRWQPQHF. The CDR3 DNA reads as TGTGCCACCAGTGATCAGGGGCGGTGGCAGCCCCAGCATTTT.

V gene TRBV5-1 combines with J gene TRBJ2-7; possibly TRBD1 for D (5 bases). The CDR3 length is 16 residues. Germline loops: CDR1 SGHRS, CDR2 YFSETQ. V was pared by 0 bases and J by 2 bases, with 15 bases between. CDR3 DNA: TGCGCCAGCAGCTTGGCCCCGACAGTCCCCACCTACGAGCAGTACTTC. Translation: CASSLAPTVPTYEQYF.

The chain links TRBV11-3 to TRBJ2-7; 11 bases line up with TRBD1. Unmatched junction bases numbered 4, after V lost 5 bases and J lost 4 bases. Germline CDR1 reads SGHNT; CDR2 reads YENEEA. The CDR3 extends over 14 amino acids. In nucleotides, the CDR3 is TGTGCCAGCAGCCGGGACAGGGGGATTTACGAGCAGTACTTC. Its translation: CASSRDRGIYEQYF.

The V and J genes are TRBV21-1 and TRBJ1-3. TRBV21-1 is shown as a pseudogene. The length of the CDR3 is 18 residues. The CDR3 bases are TGTGCCAGCAGCAAAAGGAACCGGGCCCATGGGGGAAGGAACACCATATATTTT. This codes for CASSKRNRAHGGRNTIYF.

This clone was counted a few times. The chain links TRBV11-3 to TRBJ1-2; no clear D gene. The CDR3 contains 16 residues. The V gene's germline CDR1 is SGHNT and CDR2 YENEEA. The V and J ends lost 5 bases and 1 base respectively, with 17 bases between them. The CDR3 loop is CASSPMAGPRNYGYTF. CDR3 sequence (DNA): TGTGCCAGCAGCCCCATGGCCGGACCACGTAACTATGGCTACACCTTC.

The CDR3: CASSGRMGGPSTDTQYF. The CDR3 DNA follows: TGCGCCAGCAGCGGACGGATGGGAGGGCCGAGCACAGATACGCAGTATTTT. The chain recombines TRBV4-1 with TRBJ2-3, with 7 positions matching TRBD2. CDR1 and CDR2 from the germline V gene are MGHRA and YSYEKL. With V trimmed by 5 bases and J by 0 bases, 11 bases remained unmatched. The CDR3 covers 17 residues.

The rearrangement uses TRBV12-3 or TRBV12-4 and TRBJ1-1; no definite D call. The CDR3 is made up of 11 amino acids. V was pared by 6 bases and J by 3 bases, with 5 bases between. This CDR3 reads CASRTYTEAFF. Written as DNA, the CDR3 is TGTGCCAGCAGGACATACACTGAAGCTTTCTTT.

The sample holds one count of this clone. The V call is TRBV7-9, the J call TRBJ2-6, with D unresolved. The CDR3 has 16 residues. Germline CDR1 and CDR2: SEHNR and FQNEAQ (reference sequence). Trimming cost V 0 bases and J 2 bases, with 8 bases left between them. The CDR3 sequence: CASSLAQSAGANVLTF. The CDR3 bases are TGTGCCAGCAGCTTAGCACAATCGGCTGGGGCCAACGTCCTGACTTTC.

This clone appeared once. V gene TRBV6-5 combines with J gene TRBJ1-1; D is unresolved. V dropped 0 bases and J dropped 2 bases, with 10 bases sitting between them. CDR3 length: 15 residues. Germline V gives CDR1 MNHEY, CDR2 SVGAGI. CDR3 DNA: TGTGCCAGCAGTTACTCAGCCGGACCAAACACTGAAGCTTTCTTT. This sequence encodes CASSYSAGPNTEAFF.

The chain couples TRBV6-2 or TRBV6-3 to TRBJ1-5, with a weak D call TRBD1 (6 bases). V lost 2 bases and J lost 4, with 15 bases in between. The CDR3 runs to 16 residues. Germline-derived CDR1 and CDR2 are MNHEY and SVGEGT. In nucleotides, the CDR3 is TGTGCCAGCAGTTACCGGTCAGGGGCTTCTAATCAGCCCCAGCATTTT. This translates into CASSYRSGASNQPQHF.

The CDR3 is CSVSTSGSPYEQYF. CDR3 in DNA: TGCAGCGTTTCTACTAGCGGGAGCCCCTACGAGCAGTACTTC. This sequence joins TRBV29-1 and TRBJ2-7, with 11 nucleotides matching TRBD2. The CDR3 runs 14 residues. The V and J ends lost 5 bases and 2 bases, in that order; junction bases with no gene match: 5. From germline, CDR1 is SQVTM and CDR2 ANQGSEA.

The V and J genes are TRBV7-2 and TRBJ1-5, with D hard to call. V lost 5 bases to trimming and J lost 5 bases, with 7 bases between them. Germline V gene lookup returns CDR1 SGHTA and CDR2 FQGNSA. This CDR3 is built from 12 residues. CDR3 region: CASSLTYQPQHF. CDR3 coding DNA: TGTGCCAGCAGCCTGACATATCAGCCCCAGCATTTT.

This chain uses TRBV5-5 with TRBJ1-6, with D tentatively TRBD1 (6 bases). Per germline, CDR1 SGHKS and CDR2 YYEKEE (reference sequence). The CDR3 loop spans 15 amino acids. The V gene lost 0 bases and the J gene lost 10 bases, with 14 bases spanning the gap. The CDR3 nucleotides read TGTGCCAGCAGCTTGGAAAGCGGGGGCTGGTCACCCCTCCACTTT. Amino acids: CASSLESGGWSPLHF.

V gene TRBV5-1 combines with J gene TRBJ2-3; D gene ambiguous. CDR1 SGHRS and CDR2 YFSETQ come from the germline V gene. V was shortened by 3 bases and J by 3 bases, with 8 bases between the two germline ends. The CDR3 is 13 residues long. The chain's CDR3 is CASSSDGTDTQYF. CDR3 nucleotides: TGCGCCAGCAGCTCCGATGGGACAGATACGCAGTATTTT.

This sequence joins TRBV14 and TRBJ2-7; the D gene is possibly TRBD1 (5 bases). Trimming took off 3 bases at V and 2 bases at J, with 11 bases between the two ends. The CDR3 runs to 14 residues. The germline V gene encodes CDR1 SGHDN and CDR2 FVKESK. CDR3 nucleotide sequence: TGTGCCAGCAGCCAGGGCAGGGTAGCCTACGAGCAGTACTTC. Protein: CASSQGRVAYEQYF.

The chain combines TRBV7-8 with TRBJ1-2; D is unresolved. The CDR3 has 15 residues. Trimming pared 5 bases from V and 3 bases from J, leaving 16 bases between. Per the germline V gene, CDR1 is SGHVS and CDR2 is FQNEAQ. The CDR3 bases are TGTGCCAGCAGCGAACACGCCGGCCGGCACTATGGCTACACCTTC. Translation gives CASSEHAGRHYGYTF. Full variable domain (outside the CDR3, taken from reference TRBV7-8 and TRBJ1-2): GAGVSQSPRYKVAKRGQDVALRCDPISGHVSLFWYQQALGQGPEFLTYFQNEAQLDKSGLPSDRFFAERPEGSVSTLKIQRTQQEDSAVYLCASSEHAGRHYGYTFGSGTRLTVV.

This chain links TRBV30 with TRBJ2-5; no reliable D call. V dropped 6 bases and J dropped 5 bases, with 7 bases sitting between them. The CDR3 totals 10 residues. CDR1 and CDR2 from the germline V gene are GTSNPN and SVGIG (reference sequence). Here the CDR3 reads CACGRETQYF. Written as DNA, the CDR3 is TGTGCCTGCGGCAGGGAGACCCAGTACTTC.

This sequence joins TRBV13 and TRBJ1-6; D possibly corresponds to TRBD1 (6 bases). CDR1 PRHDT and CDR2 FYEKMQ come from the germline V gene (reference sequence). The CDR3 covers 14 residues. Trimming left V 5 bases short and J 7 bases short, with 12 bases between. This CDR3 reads CASSPRGANSPLHF. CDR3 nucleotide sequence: TGTGCCAGCAGCCCCAGGGGAGCCAATTCACCCCTCCACTTT. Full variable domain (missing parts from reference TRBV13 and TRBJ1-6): AAGVIQSPRHLIKEKRETATLKCYPIPRHDTVYWYQQGPGQDPQFLISFYEKMQSDKGSIPDRFSAQQFSDYHSELNMSSLELGDSALYFCASSPRGANSPLHFGNGTRLTVT.

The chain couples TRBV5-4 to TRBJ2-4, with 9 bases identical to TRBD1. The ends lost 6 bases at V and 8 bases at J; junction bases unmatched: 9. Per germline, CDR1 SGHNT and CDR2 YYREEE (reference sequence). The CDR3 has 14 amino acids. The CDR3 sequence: CASTMDRGWDIQYF. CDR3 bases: TGTGCCAGCACCATGGACAGGGGATGGGACATTCAGTACTTC.

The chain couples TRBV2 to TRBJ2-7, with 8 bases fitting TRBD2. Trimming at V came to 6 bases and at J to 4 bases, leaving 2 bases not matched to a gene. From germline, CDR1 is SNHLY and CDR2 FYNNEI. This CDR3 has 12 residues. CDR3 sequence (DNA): TGTGCCAGCAGGCTAGCGGGTTACGAGCAGTACTTC. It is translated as CASRLAGYEQYF. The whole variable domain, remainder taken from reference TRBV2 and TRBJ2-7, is EPEVTQTPSHQVTQMGQEVILRCVPISNHLYFYWYRQILGQKVEFLVSFYNNEISEKSEIFDDQFSVERPDGSNFTLKIRSTKLEDSAMYFCASRLAGYEQYFGPGTRLTVT.

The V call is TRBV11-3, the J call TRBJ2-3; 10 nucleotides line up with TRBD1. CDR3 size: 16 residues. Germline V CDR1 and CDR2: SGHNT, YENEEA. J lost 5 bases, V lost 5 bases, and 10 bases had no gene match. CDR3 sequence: CASSLQDRDRGDTQYF. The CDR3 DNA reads TGTGCCAGCAGCCTACAAGACCGGGACAGGGGAGATACGCAGTATTTT.

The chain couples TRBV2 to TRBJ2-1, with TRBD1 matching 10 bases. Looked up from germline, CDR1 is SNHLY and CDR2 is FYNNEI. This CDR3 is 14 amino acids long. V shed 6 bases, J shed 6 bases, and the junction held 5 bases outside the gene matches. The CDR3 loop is CASRERTGGNEQFF. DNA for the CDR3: TGTGCCAGCAGGGAACGGACAGGGGGCAATGAGCAGTTCTTC.

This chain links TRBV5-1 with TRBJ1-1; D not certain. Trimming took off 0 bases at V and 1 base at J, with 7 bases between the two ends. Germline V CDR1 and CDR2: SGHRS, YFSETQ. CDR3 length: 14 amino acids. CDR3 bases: TGCGCCAGCAGCTTGGACCCTGGGAACACTGAAGCTTTCTTT. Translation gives CASSLDPGNTEAFF.

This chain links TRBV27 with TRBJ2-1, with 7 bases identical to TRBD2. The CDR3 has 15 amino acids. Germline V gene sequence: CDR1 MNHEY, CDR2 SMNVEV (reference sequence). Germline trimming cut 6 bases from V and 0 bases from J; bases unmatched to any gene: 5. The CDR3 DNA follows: TGTGCCAGCAGCCGAGGCGGGAGCTCCTACAATGAGCAGTTCTTC. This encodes CASSRGGSSYNEQFF.

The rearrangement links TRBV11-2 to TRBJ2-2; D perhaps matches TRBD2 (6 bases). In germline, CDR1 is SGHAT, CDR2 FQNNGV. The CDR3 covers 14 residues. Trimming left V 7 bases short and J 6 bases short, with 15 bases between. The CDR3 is CASIFDTGAGELFF. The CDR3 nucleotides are TGTGCCAGCATTTTTGATACGGGGGCCGGGGAGCTGTTTTTT.

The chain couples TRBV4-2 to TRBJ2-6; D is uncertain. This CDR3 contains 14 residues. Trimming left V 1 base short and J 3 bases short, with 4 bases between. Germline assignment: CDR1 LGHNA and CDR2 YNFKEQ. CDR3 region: CASSQVFGANVLTF. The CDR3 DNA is TGTGCCAGCAGCCAAGTTTTTGGGGCCAACGTCCTGACTTTC.

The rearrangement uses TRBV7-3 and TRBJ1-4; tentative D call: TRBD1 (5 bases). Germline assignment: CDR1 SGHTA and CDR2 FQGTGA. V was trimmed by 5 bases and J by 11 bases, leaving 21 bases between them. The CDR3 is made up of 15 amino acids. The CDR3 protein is CASSPWTYFMRKLFF. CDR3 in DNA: TGTGCCAGCAGCCCATGGACATATTTTATGAGGAAACTGTTTTTT.

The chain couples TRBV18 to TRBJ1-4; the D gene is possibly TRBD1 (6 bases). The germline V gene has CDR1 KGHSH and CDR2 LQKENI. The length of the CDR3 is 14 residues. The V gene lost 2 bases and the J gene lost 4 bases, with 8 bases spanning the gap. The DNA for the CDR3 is TGTGCCAGCTCACCAGAAGGGGGTAATGAAAAACTGTTTTTT. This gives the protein CASSPEGGNEKLFF.